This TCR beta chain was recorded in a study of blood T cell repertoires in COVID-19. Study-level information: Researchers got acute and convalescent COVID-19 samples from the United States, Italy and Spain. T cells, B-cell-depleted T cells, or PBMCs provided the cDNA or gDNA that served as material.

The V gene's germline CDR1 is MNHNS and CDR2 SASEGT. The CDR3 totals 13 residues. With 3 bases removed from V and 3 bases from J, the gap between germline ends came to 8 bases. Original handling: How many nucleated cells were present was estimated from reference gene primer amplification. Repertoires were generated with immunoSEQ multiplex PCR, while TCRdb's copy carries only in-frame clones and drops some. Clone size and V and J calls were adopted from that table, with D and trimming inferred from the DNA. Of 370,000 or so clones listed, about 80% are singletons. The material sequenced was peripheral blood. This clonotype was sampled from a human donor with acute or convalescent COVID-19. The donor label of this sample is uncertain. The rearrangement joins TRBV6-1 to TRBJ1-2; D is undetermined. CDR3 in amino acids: CASSEAGDYGYTF. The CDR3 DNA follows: TGTGCCAGCAGTGAGGCAGGTGACTATGGCTACACCTTC.